This T cell receptor (beta chain) was identified during a study of shared clonotypes between healthy human individuals. Findings of the study overall: Clonotypes not shared had lower generation probabilities than those common to all four donors.

The repertoire was sequenced with immunoSEQ multiplex PCR; TCRdb's copy has only in-frame clones and lacks some. The sample gives hundreds of thousands of clones, about 90% of which show up once; 24% is in the top ten. Concerning this clone: Its antigen is still unknown.

This CDR3 spans 15 amino acids. Germline V gene data show CDR1 as SGDLS and CDR2 as YYNGEE. Trimming shortened V by 0 bases and J by 2 bases, and 12 bases separated the two germline ends. CD45RO-negative, CCR7-positively selected cells formed the naive CD8 fraction, excluding terminally differentiated effector memory CD45RA+ cells. The TCR sequence derives from a man in his thirties or forties in good health. The material sequenced was naive CD8+ T cells sorted from blood. The V call is TRBV9, the J call TRBJ2-7; the D gene is possibly TRBD2 (6 bases). CDR3 coding DNA: TGTGCCAGCAGCGTAGGGGGGGATGCCCCCTACGAGCAGTACTTC. Its protein is CASSVGGDAPYEQYF.